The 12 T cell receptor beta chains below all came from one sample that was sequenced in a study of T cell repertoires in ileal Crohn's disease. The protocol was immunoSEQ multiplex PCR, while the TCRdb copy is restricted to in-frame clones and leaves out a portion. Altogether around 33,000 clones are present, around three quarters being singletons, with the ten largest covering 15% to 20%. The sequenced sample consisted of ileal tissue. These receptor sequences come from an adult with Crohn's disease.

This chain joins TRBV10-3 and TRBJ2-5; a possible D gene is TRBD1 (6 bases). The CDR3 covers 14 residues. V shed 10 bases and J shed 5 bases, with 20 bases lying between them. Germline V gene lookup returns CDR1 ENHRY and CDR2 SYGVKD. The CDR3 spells CATQQQGAGETQYF. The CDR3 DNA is TGTGCCACCCAACAACAGGGAGCAGGGGAGACCCAGTACTTC.

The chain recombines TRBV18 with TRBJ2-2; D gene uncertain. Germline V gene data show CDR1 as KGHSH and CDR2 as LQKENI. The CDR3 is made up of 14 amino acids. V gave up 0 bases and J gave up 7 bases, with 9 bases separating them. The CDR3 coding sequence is TGTGCCAGCTCACCACCTTCGCGTGGCGGGGAGCTGTTTTTT. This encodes CASSPPSRGGELFF.

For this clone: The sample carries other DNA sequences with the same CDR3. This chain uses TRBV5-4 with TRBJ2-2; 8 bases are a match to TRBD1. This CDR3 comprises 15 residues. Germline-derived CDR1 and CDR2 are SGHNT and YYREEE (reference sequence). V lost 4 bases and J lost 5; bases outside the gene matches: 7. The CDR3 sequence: CASSLDRGRTGELFF. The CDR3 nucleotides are TGTGCCAGCAGCCTCGACAGGGGTAGAACCGGGGAGCTGTTTTTT.

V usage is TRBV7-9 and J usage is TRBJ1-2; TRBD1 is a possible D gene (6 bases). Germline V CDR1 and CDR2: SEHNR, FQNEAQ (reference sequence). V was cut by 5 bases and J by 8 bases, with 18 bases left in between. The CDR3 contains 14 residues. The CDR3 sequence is CASSPRQAERGYTF. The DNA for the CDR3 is TGTGCCAGCAGCCCGCGACAGGCGGAGAGGGGCTACACCTTC.

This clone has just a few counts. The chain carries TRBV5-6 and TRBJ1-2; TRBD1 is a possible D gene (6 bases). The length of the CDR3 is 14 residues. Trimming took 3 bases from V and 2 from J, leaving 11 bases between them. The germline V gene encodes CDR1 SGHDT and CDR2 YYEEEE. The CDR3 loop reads CASSSIDRNYGYTF. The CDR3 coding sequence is TGTGCCAGCAGCTCTATCGACAGGAACTATGGCTACACCTTC.

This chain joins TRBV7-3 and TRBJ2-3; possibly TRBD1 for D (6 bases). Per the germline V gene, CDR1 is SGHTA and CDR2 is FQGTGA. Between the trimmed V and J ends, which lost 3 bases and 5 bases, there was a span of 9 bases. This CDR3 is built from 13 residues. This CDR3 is CASSLGARDTQYF. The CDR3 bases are TGTGCCAGCAGCTTGGGGGCGCGAGATACGCAGTATTTT.

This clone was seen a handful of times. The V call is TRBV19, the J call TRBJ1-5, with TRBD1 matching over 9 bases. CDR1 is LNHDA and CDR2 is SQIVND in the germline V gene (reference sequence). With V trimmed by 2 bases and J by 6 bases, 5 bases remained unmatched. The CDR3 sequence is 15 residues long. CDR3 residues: CASSIPLDRGQPQHF. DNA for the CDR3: TGTGCCAGTAGTATACCTTTGGACAGGGGTCAGCCCCAGCATTTT. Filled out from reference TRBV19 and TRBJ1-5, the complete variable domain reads DGGITQSPKYLFRKEGQNVTLSCEQNLNHDAMYWYRQDPGQGLRLIYYSQIVNDFQKGDIAEGYSVSREKKESFPLTVTSAQKNPTAFYLCASSIPLDRGQPQHFGDGTRLSIL.

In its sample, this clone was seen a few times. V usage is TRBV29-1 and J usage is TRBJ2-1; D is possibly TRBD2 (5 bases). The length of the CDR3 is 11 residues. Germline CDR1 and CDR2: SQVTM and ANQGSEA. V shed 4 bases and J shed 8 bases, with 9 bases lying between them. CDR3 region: CSVALVDEQFF. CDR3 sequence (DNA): TGCAGCGTTGCACTAGTCGATGAGCAGTTCTTC.

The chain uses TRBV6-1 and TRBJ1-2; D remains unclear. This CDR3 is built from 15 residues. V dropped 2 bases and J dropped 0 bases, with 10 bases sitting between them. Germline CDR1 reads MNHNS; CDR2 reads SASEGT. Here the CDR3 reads CASSESHRSNYGYTF. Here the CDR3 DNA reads TGTGCCAGCAGTGAAAGTCACAGATCTAACTATGGCTACACCTTC.

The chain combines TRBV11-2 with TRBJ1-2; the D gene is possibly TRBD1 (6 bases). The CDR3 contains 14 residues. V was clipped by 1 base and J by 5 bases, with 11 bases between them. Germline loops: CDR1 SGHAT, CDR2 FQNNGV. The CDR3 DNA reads TGTGCCAGCAGCTTAGGTCTTCAGGGGTATGGCTACACCTTC. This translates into CASSLGLQGYGYTF.

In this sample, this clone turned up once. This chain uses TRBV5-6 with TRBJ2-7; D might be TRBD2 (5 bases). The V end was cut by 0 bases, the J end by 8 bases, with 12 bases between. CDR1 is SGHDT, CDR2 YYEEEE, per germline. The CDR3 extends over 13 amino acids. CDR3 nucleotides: TGTGCCAGCAGCTTGGAGGGCCGGGGAAAGCAGTACTTC. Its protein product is CASSLEGRGKQYF. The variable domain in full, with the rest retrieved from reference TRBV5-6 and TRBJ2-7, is DAGVTQSPTHLIKTRGQQVTLRCSPKSGHDTVSWYQQALGQGPQFIFQYYEEEERQRGNFPDRFSGHQFPNYSSELNVNALLLGDSALYLCASSLEGRGKQYFGPGTRLTVT.

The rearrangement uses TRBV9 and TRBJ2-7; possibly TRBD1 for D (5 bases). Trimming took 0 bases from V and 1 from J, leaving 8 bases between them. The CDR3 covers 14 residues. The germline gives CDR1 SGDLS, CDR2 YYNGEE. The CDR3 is CASSVAGQSYEQYF. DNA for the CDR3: TGTGCCAGCAGCGTAGCAGGGCAATCCTACGAGCAGTACTTC.